These T cell receptor beta chains were read from a single sample in a study of T cell clonotyping in hematopoietic cell transplantation. Produced via immunoSEQ multiplex PCR; TCRdb's table is partial and in-frame only. Here the sample spans roughly 46,000 clones, approximately 82% being singletons. This specimen was peripheral blood mononuclear cells, taken before stem cell transplant. These receptors all stem from a man between 60 and 70 years old with myelodysplastic syndrome. Some clones in this sample may be carry-over from other donors' samples. Each CDR3 is given with its conserved first and last residue. Not every row has a clone size; where given, it reads once, few, many or a size class.

V gene,CDR3 length,clone size,CDR3 protein
TRBV28,13,NA,CAIQGGNYNEQFF
TRBV5-6,15,once,CASSFWTPNTGELFF
TRBV6-1,14,NA,CASSEISGRQPQHF
TRBV19,16,NA,CASIKTGETSTDTQYF
TRBV7-8,13,NA,CASSSRVNYGYTF
TRBV25-1,11,NA,CASSKDSRYTF
TRBV19,13,few,CASSVDSNYGYTF
TRBV5-1,13,NA,CASTSGGANVLTF
TRBV5-4,14,few,CASSPDSDNYGYTF
TRBV14,14,NA,CASSQVGGTRGYTF
TRBV5-1,15,NA,CASSPQQGSNEKLFF
TRBV19,13,NA,CASSIVACQPQHF
TRBV29-1,12,NA,CSVLGQTNEQFF
TRBV6-5,12,NA,CASRHAGYGYTF
TRBV7-8,15,NA,CASSLGQGANSPLHF
TRBV10-3,11,NA,CAISQKETQYF
TRBV4-3,15,NA,CASSQDRGPGSPLHF
TRBV19,11,NA,CASSIGGPQHF
TRBV30,13,NA,CAWSGVSYNEQFF
TRBV7-6,13,NA,CASSVTSTGELFF
TRBV19,14,NA,CASSTQDYNSPLHF
TRBV19,15,NA,CASSHWRGEAGELFF
TRBV7-2,14,NA,CASSLGTGGNEQFF
TRBV11-1,15,once,CASSFRSLIGDTQYF
TRBV6-5,16,NA,CASSYSMGQGVETQYF
TRBV11-2,18,NA,CASSPREGPRVRDYGYTF
TRBV14,15,NA,CASSQVGGFTDTQYF
TRBV4-1,15,NA,CASSRDRNSGNTIYF
TRBV15,14,NA,CATSRGGSGNTIYF
TRBV4-1,19,NA,CASSQDLGASGGISYEQYF
TRBV25-1,14,NA,CASSEPGQQETQYF
TRBV5-1,15,NA,CASSPVWGANEKLFF
TRBV30,12,NA,CAWKGIWGEQYF
TRBV11-2,14,NA,CASSRDRVKNEQYF
TRBV19,11,few,CASSLWTEAFF
TRBV5-1,16,NA,CASSHIRSGADTEAFF
TRBV5-4,13,NA,CASSLLAEETQYF
TRBV10-3,15,NA,CAIRDRGRSNSPLHF
TRBV6-6,11,NA,CASSLQETQYF
TRBV19,14,NA,CASSTASIIGELFF
TRBV11-3,16,NA,CASSEGRISGANVLTF
TRBV9,15,NA,CASSATGISGAEAFF
TRBV4-3,18,NA,CASSQDPKTGGAKNIQYF
TRBV10-2,13,NA,CASRTGGGEKLFF
TRBV7-8,17,NA,CASSLDITGTGLYEQYF
TRBV30,15,NA,CAWSVYRQGLNGYTF
TRBV2,15,NA,CASSEVGTTNEKLFF
TRBV28,15,NA,CASSLASGAQETQYF
TRBV7-2,16,NA,CASSLNGGFNTGELFF
TRBV4-2,15,NA,CASSPLLGTALTQFF
TRBV5-4,16,NA,CASSPTGTGGGETQYF
TRBV4-1,16,NA,CASSQDPDSMNTEAFF
TRBV7-2,15,NA,CASSPPGLHFYEQYF
TRBV6-5,14,NA,CASSYSTGYNEQFF
TRBV7-9,14,NA,CASSLVRGYSEAFF